This is a list of T cell receptor beta chains from one sample in a study of cytomegalovirus exposure and HLA in healthy donors. The repertoire was sequenced with immunoSEQ multiplex PCR; TCRdb's copy has only in-frame clones and lacks some. Of roughly 150,000 clones detected, around 80% appear once; the ten largest clones hold more than 3.5%. The material sequenced was PBMCs. Every receptor here comes from a woman aged 40 to 55 in good health and CMV-seropositive. Each CDR3 is given with its conserved first and last residue. The order of the fields is J gene, CDR3 length, D gene, V gene, clone size, CDR3 DNA, CDR3 protein. D genes are given only for firm matches. A row's size may be missing; if present it is once, few, many or a size class.

>TRBJ2-1|16|TRBD2|TRBV9|-
TGTGCCAGCAGCGTAGGAGAGCGGGAGGGAAGGTATGAGCAGTTCTTC
CASSVGEREGRYEQFF
>TRBJ1-1|16|TRBD1|TRBV19|-
TGTGCCAGTCCAACATCCAACAGGGGGGGGAACACTGAAGCTTTCTTT
CASPTSNRGGNTEAFF
>TRBJ2-1|16|TRBD1|TRBV4-3|-
TGCGCCAGCAGCCCCTCCGGGGACAGCGGTCACAATGAGCAGTTCTTC
CASSPSGDSGHNEQFF
>TRBJ1-6|14|-|TRBV19|-
TGTGCCAGTAGTACAGGGACCTATAATTCACCCCTCCACTTT
CASSTGTYNSPLHF
>TRBJ1-6|14|TRBD1|TRBV10-3|-
TGTGCCATCACCCGGGACAGCCTAAATTCACCCCTCCACTTT
CAITRDSLNSPLHF
>TRBJ2-7|14|-|TRBV4-2|once
TGTGCCAGCAGCCAAGGACAGCCCACCTACGAGCAGTACTTC
CASSQGQPTYEQYF
>TRBJ2-1|15|TRBD2|TRBV27|-
TGTGCCAGCAGTTTGGTTAGCGGGAGGGGGAATGAGCAGTTCTTC
CASSLVSGRGNEQFF
>TRBJ1-1|14|-|TRBV6-5|-
TGTGCCAGCAGTTACTCCACAGGGAACACTGAAGCTTTCTTT
CASSYSTGNTEAFF
>TRBJ2-1|15|TRBD2|TRBV5-8|-
TGTGCCAGCAGCGCAGGGCAAGCGGGGTACAATGAGCAGTTCTTC
CASSAGQAGYNEQFF
>TRBJ2-3|17|-|TRBV10-1|-
TGCGCCAGCAGTGAGTCCATAGGCAGGGAGGTGACAGATACGCAGTATTTT
CASSESIGREVTDTQYF
>TRBJ1-5|15|-|TRBV15|few
TGTGCCACCAGCAGAGATGGGAGGGTCAATCAGCCCCAGCATTTT
CATSRDGRVNQPQHF
>TRBJ2-7|13|-|TRBV2|-
TGTGCCAGCAGTGTATACGGGGGCTACGAGCAGTACTTC
CASSVYGGYEQYF
>TRBJ2-2|14|TRBD1|TRBV27|-
TGTGCCAGTTCCCCGACAGGGGGGTACGGGGAGCTGTTTTTT
CASSPTGGYGELFF
>TRBJ2-5|19|TRBD2|TRBV11-2|-
TGTGCCAGCAGCTTAGGGGCTACTAGCGGGCGAAGGGGAAAAGAGACCCAGTACTTC
CASSLGATSGRRGKETQYF
>TRBJ1-3|17|TRBD1|TRBV9|-
TGTGCCAGCAGCGAGGGGGCTGGTAGGGGTTCGGACAACACCATATATTTT
CASSEGAGRGSDNTIYF
>TRBJ2-7|15|TRBD1|TRBV28|-
TGTGCCAGCAGTTTAACCGGGACAGGGATTCACGAGCAGTACTTC
CASSLTGTGIHEQYF
>TRBJ2-7|15|TRBD1|TRBV5-4|-
TGTGCCAGCAGCTTCCCGACAGGGTTAAAGGGGGAGCAGTACTTC
CASSFPTGLKGEQYF
>TRBJ2-1|14|TRBD2|TRBV19|-
TGTGCCAGTGGAACTAGCGGGGTCCACAATGAGCAGTTCTTC
CASGTSGVHNEQFF
>TRBJ2-7|15|TRBD1|TRBV15|once
TGTGCCACCAGCAGCAGACGGACAGGGTCCTACGAGCAGTACTTC
CATSSRRTGSYEQYF
>TRBJ1-2|16|TRBD1|TRBV15|-
TGTGCCACCAGCAGAGAATGGGGACAGGAATTAGGGGGCTACACCTTC
CATSREWGQELGGYTF
>TRBJ2-3|15|TRBD2|TRBV15|-
TGTGCCACCAGCAGAGCCAGCGGGGGCCCAGATACGCAGTATTTT
CATSRASGGPDTQYF
>TRBJ2-1|16|TRBD1|TRBV7-7|once
TGTGCCAGCAGCTTAGTGGGGACAGTTTCCTACAATGAGCAGTTCTTC
CASSLVGTVSYNEQFF
>TRBJ2-2|15|TRBD2|TRBV5-4|-
TGTGCCAGCAGCTTGTCGAGCGGGAGCGGGGGGGAGCTGTTTTTT
CASSLSSGSGGELFF
>TRBJ2-1|15|TRBD2|TRBV28|few
TGTGCCAGCAGTTACCTAGCGGGAGGTAACAATGAGCAGTTCTTC
CASSYLAGGNNEQFF
>TRBJ2-2|17|-|TRBV4-1|-
TGCGCCAGCAGCCAAGATATTGACAGCGCGAACACCGGGGAGCTGTTTTTT
CASSQDIDSANTGELFF
>TRBJ1-4|15|-|TRBV9|-
TGTGCCAGCAGCGTAGGGGCCGGGGTTGGCGAAAAACTGTTTTTT
CASSVGAGVGEKLFF
>TRBJ2-1|13|-|TRBV6-6|once
TGTGCCAGCAGTTACCCTGGACAAAATGAGCAGTTCTTC
CASSYPGQNEQFF
>TRBJ2-7|15|-|TRBV7-2|few
TGTGCCAGCAGCTTAGGGGGACTGACCTCCTACGAGCAGTACTTC
CASSLGGLTSYEQYF
>TRBJ1-1|11|-|TRBV19|-
TGTGCCAGTAGTGGACTGCTTGAAGCTTTCTTT
CASSGLLEAFF
>TRBJ2-2|15|TRBD1|TRBV7-3|-
TGTGCCAGCAGCTTATCAGGGGGCCACACCGGGGAGCTGTTTTTT
CASSLSGGHTGELFF
>TRBJ2-2|15|TRBD1|TRBV4-3|-
TGCGCCAGCAGCCAAGACAGGGGGTTCACCGGGGAGCTGTTTTTT
CASSQDRGFTGELFF
>TRBJ2-5|17|-|TRBV4-3|once
TGCGCCAGCAGCCAATACTCCCCCGGGGGGCTCCAAGAGACCCAGTACTTC
CASSQYSPGGLQETQYF
>TRBJ1-2|17|-|TRBV11-2|-
TGTGCCAGCAGCACTTACCCCCGGGGGAGAGCTAACTATGGCTACACCTTC
CASSTYPRGRANYGYTF
>TRBJ1-2|14|-|TRBV30|-
TGTGCCTGGAGTGTACGGGCGGGGGACTATGGCTACACCTTC
CAWSVRAGDYGYTF
>TRBJ2-7|15|TRBD1|TRBV7-8|few
TGTGCCAGCAGCTTAGGCGGACAGGGTAGGAGCGAGCAGTACTTC
CASSLGGQGRSEQYF
>TRBJ2-2|18|TRBD2|TRBV5-1|-
TGCGCCAGCAGCTTGGCCCCGGCGGGGGGGGTGAACACCGGGGAGCTGTTTTTT
CASSLAPAGGVNTGELFF
>TRBJ2-7|15|TRBD2|TRBV27|-
TGTGCCAGCAGTTTAAGCAGCGGGAGCACCTACGAGCAGTACTTC
CASSLSSGSTYEQYF
>TRBJ1-5|15|-|TRBV19|-
TGTGCCAGTACCTTAACAGGAATTAGCAATCAGCCCCAGCATTTT
CASTLTGISNQPQHF
>TRBJ1-2|14|-|TRBV9|-
TGTGCCAGCAGCTCCTCGGGACTTTCCTATGGCTACACCTTC
CASSSSGLSYGYTF
>TRBJ2-1|15|TRBD1|TRBV19|-
TGTGCCAGTAGTATATTGGAGTTCGGGACAGGAGAGCAGTTCTTC
CASSILEFGTGEQFF
>TRBJ1-4|15|TRBD1|TRBV2|-
TGTGCCAGCAGGGGTGACAGGGCGGGGAATGAAAAACTGTTTTTT
CASRGDRAGNEKLFF
>TRBJ2-6|18|TRBD2|TRBV4-1|few
TGCGCCAGCAGCCAAGAACCTAGCGGGGGGTCTGGGGCCAACGTCCTGACTTTC
CASSQEPSGGSGANVLTF
>TRBJ1-3|14|-|TRBV6-4|few
TGTGCCAGCAGTTACGACAGCTCTGGAAACACCATATATTTT
CASSYDSSGNTIYF
>TRBJ1-1|13|-|TRBV10-3|-
TGTGCCATCTCAGTATGGGGAGGGTCTGAAGCTTTCTTT
CAISVWGGSEAFF
>TRBJ2-5|18|TRBD2|TRBV4-2|-
TGTGCCAGCAGCCAAGATCCGGCTAGCGGGAGAGGGGCGGAGACCCAGTACTTC
CASSQDPASGRGAETQYF
>TRBJ2-7|13|TRBD2|TRBV6-5|-
TGTGCCAGCAGTTTAGCGGGGAAGGACGAGCAGTACTTC
CASSLAGKDEQYF
>TRBJ2-7|12|-|TRBV27|-
TGTGCCAGCCGGTCACAGACCTACGAGCAGTACTTC
CASRSQTYEQYF
>TRBJ2-3|15|-|TRBV11-2|few
TGTGCCAGCAGCTATTACTCGGGGTTAACAGATACGCAGTATTTT
CASSYYSGLTDTQYF
>TRBJ1-4|13|-|TRBV10-1|-
TGCGCCAGCGGCCGGGACTGGAGCGAAAAACTGTTTTTT
CASGRDWSEKLFF
>TRBJ1-1|11|-|TRBV28|-
TGTGCTGCCCCCCCTCGGGATGAAGCTTTCTTT
CAAPPRDEAFF
>TRBJ1-1|15|TRBD1|TRBV9|-
TGTGCCAGCAGCCCAGGAGGACAGGGAGTCACTGAAGCTTTCTTT
CASSPGGQGVTEAFF
>TRBJ1-1|13|-|TRBV2|-
TGTGCCAGCACCGGTCTGGGGGCCACTGAAGCTTTCTTT
CASTGLGATEAFF
>TRBJ1-6|15|-|TRBV5-4|few
TGTGCCAGCAGCTTGGGCTGGGGCGCGGATTCACCCCTCCACTTT
CASSLGWGADSPLHF